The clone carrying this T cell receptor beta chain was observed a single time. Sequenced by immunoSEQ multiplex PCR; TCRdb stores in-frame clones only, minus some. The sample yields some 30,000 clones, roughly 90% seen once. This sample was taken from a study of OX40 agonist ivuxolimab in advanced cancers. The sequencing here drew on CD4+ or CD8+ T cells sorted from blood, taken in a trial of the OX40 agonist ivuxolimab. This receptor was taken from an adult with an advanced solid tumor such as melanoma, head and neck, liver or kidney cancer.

The CDR3 DNA reads as TGTGCCAGCAGCTTGATGGGGTACCCAGATACGCAGTATTTT. It is translated as CASSLMGYPDTQYF. The J gene is TRBJ2-3, the V gene TRBV5-4; D uncertain. V lost 1 base and J 4 bases, leaving 10 bases between the germline ends. The CDR3 consists of 14 residues. From germline, CDR1 is SGHNT and CDR2 YYREEE (reference sequence).